The present entry profiles one TCR beta chain with its context. It lacks a known antigen. Nothing much larger sits one base from this clone, and base qualities are not available. Measured from the cysteine to the phenylalanine, the CDR3 is 12 residues long. Solely the CDR3 DNA is kept, with 36 bases framed from the first base. Between the V and J ends, shortened by 2 bases and 5 bases respectively, the junction contains 3 bases. Reading the germline V gene gives CDR1 MNHEY and CDR2 SVGEGT. The sample comes from a study of molecular identifiers for immune sequencing clone quantification (dated by TCRdb to 2017 to 2018). Looking at the study overall: For a replicate experiment, RNA from around 20,000 or 100,000 naive CD8 T cells was divided into five aliquots, of which four were sequenced. CD8 T cells were used in a methods study to benchmark molecular-identifier clustering-based TCR repertoire sequencing (MIDCIRS) and TCR RNA copy counting. Study-level results and caveats: Modeling indicated about 3.1 TCR RNA copies recovered per cell, compared with around 10 by digital PCR, which implies a capture efficiency of approximately 31%. The naive libraries included spiked-in Jurkat TCR RNA (roughly nine copies' worth), and this RNA is not part of the donor repertoire. Without barcode sub-clustering, chimeric consensus sequences inflated TCR diversity; chimeras reached as high as 47%. Identical TCR molecules sharing a barcode could cause highly expanded clone sizes to be underestimated. In CMV-specific effector cells, clones with more than 20 RNA copies contained over 98% of molecules, whereas in naive cells such clones contained under 1% of molecules. Spiked-in Jurkat TCR RNA equal to a single cell's worth was reported to be detectable even within 1,100,000 naive CD8 T cells.

Naive CD8 T cell libraries were made from around 18,000 to 910,000 sorted cells using 10%, 30% or 50% of purified RNA. Naive CD8 T cells were FACS-sorted as CD8+CD4-CCR7+CD45RA+ on a BD FACSAria II into RLT Plus buffer. Approximately 9 TCR copies' worth of Jurkat RNA were spiked into about 19,000-1,000,000 naive CD8 T cell samples to test detection sensitivity. CD8 T cells were enriched using RosetteSep CD8+ T Cell Enrichment Cocktail and Ficoll-Paque, and the enriched cells then underwent ACK red cell lysis. The library was built by means of PCR. The run used a NextSeq 500. Bulk TCR libraries were prepared as previously described, using TCR primers listed in Table S5. Total RNA was purified with the Qiagen AllPrep DNA/RNA kit. Before any analysis, reads coming from multiple sequencing runs of the same library were combined into one pool. Per the original workflow: Reads were retained only if an exact TCR constant sequence was present, and the retained reads were trimmed to 150 nt and grouped according to their 12-nt molecular barcodes. Within each barcode group, reads were sub-clustered at a 15% Levenshtein threshold, and quality-weighted consensus sequences were built per RNA molecule. Non-functional sequences were discarded, and so were lower-count sequences lying one edit away from another sequence. Based on fitting two negative binomial distributions, any barcode sub-cluster with under 20% of the maximum read count was discarded. The public reads were quality trimmed at Q25 with fastp and then assembled into clones with MiXCR by TCRdb, keeping productive beta chains. Identical CDR3 proteins give one entry, which carries the most common genes and DNA. What appears here as the V and J calls and clone size reflects TCRdb's work, not the paper's. Counted in this sample were approximately 590,000 distinct CDR3 sequences; around 25% of them appeared once. Approximately 0.75% of the sample lies in the top ten.

In this chain, TRBV6-2 or TRBV6-3 is recombined with TRBJ2-2; the D gene cannot be resolved reliably. Sequencing used naive CD8+ T cells from blood, with Jurkat cell RNA spiked in. Sample cell subset or site, as interpreted from the label and publication: FACS-sorted CD8+CD4-CCR7+CD45RA+ naive T cells. The sequence was collected from a human donor in good health. Some libraries in this study had Jurkat cell RNA spiked in. The sequenced DNA: TGTGCCAGCAGTTACCAAACCGGGGAGCTGTTTTTT. Translated, it gives CASSYQTGELFF.